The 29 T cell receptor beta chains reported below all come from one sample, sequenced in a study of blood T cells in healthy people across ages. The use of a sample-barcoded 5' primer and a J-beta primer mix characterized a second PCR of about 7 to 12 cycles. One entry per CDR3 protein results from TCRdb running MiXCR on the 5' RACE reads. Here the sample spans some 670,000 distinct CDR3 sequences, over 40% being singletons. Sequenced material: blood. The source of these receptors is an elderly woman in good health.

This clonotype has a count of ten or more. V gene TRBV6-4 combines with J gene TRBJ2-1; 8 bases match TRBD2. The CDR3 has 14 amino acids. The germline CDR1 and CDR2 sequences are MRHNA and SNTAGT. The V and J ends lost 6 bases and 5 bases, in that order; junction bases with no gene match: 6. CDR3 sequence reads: CASRRAGDHNEQFF. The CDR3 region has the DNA TGTGCCAGCAGAAGAGCGGGAGACCACAATGAGCAGTTCTTC.

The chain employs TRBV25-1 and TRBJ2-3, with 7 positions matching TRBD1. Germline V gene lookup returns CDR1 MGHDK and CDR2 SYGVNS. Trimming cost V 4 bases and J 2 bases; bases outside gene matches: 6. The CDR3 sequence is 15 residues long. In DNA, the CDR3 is TGTGCCAGCAGTGGGGGGACAGACTACACAGATACGCAGTATTTT. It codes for CASSGGTDYTDTQYF. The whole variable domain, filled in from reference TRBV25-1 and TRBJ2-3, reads EADIYQTPRYLVIGTGKKITLECSQTMGHDKMYWYQQDPGMELHLIHYSYGVNSTEKGDLSSESTVSRIRTEHFPLTLESARPSHTSQYLCASSGGTDYTDTQYFGPGTRLTVL.

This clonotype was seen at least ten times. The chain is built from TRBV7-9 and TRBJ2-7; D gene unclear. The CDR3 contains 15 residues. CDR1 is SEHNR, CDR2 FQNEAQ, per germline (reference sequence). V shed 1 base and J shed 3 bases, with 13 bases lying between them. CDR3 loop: CASSLVDGPSYEQYF. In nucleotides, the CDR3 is TGTGCCAGCAGCTTAGTAGACGGACCTAGCTACGAGCAGTACTTC. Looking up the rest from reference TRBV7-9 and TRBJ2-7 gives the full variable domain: DTGVSQNPRHKITKRGQNVTFRCDPISEHNRLYWYRQTLGQGPEFLTYFQNEAQLEKSRLLSDRFSAERPKGSFSTLEIQRTEQGDSAMYLCASSLVDGPSYEQYFGPGTRLTVT.

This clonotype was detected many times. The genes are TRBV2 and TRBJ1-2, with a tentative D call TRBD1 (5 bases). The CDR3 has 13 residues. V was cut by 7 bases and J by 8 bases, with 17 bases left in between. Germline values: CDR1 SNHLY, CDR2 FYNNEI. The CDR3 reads CASTQNAGQGYTF. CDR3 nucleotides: TGTGCCAGCACCCAAAATGCGGGGCAAGGCTACACCTTC.

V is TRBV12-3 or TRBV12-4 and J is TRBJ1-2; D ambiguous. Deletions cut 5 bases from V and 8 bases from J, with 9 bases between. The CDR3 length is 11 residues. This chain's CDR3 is CASSRGGGYTF. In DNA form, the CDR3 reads TGTGCCAGCAGTCGGGGTGGGGGCTACACCTTC.

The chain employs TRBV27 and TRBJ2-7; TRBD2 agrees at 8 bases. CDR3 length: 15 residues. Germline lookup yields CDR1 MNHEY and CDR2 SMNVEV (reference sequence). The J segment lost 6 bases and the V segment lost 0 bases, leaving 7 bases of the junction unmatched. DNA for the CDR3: TGTGCCAGCAGTTTATCGATCGGGGGGGCCTCCGAGCAGTACTTC. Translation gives CASSLSIGGASEQYF.

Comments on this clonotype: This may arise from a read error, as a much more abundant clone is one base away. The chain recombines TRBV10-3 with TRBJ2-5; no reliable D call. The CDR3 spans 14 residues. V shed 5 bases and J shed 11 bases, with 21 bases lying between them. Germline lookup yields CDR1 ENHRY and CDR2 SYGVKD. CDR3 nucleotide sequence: TGTGCCATCAGTTCCCAAGCTAATAACAATGAGCAGTACTTC. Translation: CAISSQANNNEQYF.

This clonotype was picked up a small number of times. CDR3 bases: TGTGCCAGCAGTGAGGCGGGGGCAAACACTGAAGCTTTCTTT. It is translated as CASSEAGANTEAFF. This chain connects TRBV2 to TRBJ1-1, with a tentative D call TRBD1 (6 bases). The CDR3 runs to 14 residues. Germline V gives CDR1 SNHLY, CDR2 FYNNEI. V lost 3 bases, J lost 2 bases, and 10 bases lay in between.

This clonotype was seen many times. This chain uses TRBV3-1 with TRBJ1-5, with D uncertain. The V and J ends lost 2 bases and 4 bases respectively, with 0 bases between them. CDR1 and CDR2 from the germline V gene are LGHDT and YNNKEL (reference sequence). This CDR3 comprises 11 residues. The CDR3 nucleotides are TGTGCCAGCAGCCAAAATCAGCCCCAGCATTTT. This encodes CASSQNQPQHF.

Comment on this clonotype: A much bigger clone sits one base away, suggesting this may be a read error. This chain's CDR3 is CASSGAGIDTQYF. DNA for the CDR3: TGTGCCAGCAGCGGGGCAGGGATAGATACGCAGTATTTT. The V gene is TRBV7-9, the J gene TRBJ2-3; TRBD1 is a possible D gene (5 bases). V lost 5 bases to trimming and J lost 5 bases, with 11 bases between them. The CDR3 is 13 amino acids. Germline-derived CDR1 and CDR2 are SEHNR and FQNEAQ (reference sequence).

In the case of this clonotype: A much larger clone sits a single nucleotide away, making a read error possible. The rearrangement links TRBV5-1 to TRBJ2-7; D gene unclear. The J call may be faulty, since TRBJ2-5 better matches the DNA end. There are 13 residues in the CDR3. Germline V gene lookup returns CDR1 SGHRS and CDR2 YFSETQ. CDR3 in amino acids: CASNLAREETQYF. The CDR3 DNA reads TGCGCCAGCAACTTGGCTAGGGAAGAGACCCAGTACTTC.

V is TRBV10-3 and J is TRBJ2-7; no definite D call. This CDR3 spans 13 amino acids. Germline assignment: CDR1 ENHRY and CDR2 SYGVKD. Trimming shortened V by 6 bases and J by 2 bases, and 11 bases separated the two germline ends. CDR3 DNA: TGTGCCATCAGGCCCCAGGAAACCTACGAGCAGTACTTC. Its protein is CAIRPQETYEQYF.

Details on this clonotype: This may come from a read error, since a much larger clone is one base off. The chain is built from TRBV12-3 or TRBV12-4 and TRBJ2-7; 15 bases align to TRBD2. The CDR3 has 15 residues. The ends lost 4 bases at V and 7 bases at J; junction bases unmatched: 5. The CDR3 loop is CASSWTSGGGNEQYF. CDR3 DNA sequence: TGTGCCAGCAGTTGGACTAGCGGGGGGGGTAATGAGCAGTACTTC.

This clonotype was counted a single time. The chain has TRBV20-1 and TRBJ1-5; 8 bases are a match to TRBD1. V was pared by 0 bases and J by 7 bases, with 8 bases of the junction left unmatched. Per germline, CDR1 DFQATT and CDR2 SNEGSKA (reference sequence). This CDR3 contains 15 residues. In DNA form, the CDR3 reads TGCAGTGCTAGAGATCCGGACAGGGTCAAACAGCCCCAGCATTTT. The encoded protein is CSARDPDRVKQPQHF.

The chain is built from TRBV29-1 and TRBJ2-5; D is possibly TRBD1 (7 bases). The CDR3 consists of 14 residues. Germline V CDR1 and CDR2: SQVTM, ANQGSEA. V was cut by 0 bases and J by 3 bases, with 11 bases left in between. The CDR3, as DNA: TGCAGCGTTGAAGATCAGGGGGAGGAAGAGACCCAGTACTTC. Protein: CSVEDQGEEETQYF.

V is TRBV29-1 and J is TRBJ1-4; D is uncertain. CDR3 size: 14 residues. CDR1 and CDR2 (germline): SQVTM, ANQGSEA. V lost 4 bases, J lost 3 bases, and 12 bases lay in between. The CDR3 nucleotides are TGCAGCGTTGGGGGTTACCGCGCTAATGAAAAACTGTTTTTT. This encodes CSVGGYRANEKLFF.

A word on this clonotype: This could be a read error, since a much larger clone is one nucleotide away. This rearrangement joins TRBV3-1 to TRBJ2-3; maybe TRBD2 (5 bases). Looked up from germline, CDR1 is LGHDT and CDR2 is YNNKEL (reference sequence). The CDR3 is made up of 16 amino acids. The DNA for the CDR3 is TGTGTCAGCAGCCAGTCCACGAGGGTACTGACAGATACGCAGTATTTT. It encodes CVSSQSTRVLTDTQYF.

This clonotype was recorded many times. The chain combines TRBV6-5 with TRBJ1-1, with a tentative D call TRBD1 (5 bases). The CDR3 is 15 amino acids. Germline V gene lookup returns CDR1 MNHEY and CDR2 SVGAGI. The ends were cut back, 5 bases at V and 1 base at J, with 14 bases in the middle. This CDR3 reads CASSPGGTGNTEAFF. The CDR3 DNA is TGTGCCAGCAGTCCGGGTGGGACTGGGAACACTGAAGCTTTCTTT.

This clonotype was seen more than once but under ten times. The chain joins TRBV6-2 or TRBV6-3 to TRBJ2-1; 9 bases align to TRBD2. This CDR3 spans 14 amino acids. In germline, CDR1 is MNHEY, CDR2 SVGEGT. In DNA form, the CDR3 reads TGTGTCATTAAATTAGCGGGGGAGGCAAATGAGCAGTTCTTC. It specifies CVIKLAGEANEQFF.

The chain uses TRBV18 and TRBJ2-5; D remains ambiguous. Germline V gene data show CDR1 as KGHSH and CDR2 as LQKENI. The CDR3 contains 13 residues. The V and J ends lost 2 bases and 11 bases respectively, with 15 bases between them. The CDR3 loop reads CASSPAAYNEQYF. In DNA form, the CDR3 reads TGTGCCAGCTCACCAGCGGCCTACAATGAGCAGTACTTC.

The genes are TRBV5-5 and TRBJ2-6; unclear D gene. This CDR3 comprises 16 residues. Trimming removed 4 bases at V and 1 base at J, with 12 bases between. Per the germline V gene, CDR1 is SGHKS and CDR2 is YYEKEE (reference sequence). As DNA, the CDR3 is TGTGCCAGCAGCCTGTGGGTTCTGTCTGGGGCCAACGTCCTGACTTTC. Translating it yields CASSLWVLSGANVLTF.

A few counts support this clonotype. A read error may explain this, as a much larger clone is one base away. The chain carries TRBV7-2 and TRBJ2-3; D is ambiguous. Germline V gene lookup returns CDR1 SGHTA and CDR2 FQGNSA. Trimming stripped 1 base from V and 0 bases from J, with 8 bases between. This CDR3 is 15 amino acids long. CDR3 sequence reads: CASSLVPTSTDTQYF. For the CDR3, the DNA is TGTGCCAGCAGCTTAGTTCCCACCAGCACAGATACGCAGTATTTT. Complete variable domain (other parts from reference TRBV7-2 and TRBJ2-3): GAGVSQSPSNKVTEKGKDVELRCDPISGHTALYWYRQSLGQGLEFLIYFQGNSAPDKSGLPSDRFSAERTGGSVSTLTIQRTQQEDSAVYLCASSLVPTSTDTQYFGPGTRLTVL.

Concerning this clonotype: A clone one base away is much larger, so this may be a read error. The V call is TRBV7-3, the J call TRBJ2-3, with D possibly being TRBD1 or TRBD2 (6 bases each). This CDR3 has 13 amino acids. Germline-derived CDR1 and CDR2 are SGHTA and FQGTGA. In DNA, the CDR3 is TGTGCCAGCAGCTTAACCACGGGGGCTACGCAGTGTTTT. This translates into CASSLTTGATQCF. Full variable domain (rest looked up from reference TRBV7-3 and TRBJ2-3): GAGVSQTPSNKVTEKGKYVELRCDPISGHTALYWYRQSLGQGPEFLIYFQGTGAADDSGLPNDRFFAVRPEGSVSTLKIQRTERGDSAVYLCASSLTTGATQCFGPGTRLTVL.

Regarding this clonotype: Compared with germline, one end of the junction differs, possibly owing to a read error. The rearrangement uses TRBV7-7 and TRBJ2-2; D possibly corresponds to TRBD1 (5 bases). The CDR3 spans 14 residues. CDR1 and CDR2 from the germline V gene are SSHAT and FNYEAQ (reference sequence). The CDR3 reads CASSLNQGVRELFF. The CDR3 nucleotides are TGTGCTAGCAGCTTGAACCAGGGCGTGCGGGAGCTGTTTTTT. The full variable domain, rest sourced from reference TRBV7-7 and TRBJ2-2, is GAGVSQSPRYKVTKRGQDVTLRCDPISSHATLYWYQQALGQGPEFLTYFNYEAQPDKSGLPSDRFSAERPEGSISTLTIQRTEQRDSAMYRCASSLNQGVRELFFGEGSRLTVL.

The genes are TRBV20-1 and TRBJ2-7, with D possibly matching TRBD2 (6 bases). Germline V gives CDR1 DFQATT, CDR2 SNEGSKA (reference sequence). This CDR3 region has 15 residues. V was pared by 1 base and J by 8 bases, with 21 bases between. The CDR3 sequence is CSARGGDGPAGKQYF. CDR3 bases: TGCAGTGCTAGAGGCGGGGATGGGCCTGCGGGCAAGCAGTACTTC.

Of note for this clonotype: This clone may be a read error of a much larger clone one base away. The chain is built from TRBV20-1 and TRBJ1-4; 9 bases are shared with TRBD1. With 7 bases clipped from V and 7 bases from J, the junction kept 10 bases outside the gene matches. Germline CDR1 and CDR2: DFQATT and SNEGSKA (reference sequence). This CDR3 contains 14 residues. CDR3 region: CSVSEGGQGEKLFF. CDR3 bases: TGCAGTGTTAGTGAGGGGGGACAGGGTGAAAAACTGTTTTTT.

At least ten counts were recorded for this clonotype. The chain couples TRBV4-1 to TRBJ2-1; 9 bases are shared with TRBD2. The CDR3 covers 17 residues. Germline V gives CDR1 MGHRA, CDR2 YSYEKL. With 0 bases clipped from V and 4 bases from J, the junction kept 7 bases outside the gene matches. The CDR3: CASSQDTATSGYNEQFF. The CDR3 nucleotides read TGCGCCAGCAGCCAAGATACGGCGACTAGCGGTTACAATGAGCAGTTCTTC.

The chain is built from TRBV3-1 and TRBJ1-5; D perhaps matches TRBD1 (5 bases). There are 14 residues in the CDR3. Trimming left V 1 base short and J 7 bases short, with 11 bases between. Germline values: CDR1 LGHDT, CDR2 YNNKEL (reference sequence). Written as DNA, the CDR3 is TGTGCCAGCAGCCAAGGCAGGGCGGGGCAGCCCCAGCATTTT. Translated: CASSQGRAGQPQHF.

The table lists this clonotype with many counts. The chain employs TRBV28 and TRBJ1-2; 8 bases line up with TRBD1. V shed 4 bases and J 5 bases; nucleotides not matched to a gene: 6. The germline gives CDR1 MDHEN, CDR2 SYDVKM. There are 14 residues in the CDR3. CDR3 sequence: CASSYPGTGYGYTF. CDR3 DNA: TGTGCCAGCAGTTACCCCGGGACAGGTTATGGCTACACCTTC.